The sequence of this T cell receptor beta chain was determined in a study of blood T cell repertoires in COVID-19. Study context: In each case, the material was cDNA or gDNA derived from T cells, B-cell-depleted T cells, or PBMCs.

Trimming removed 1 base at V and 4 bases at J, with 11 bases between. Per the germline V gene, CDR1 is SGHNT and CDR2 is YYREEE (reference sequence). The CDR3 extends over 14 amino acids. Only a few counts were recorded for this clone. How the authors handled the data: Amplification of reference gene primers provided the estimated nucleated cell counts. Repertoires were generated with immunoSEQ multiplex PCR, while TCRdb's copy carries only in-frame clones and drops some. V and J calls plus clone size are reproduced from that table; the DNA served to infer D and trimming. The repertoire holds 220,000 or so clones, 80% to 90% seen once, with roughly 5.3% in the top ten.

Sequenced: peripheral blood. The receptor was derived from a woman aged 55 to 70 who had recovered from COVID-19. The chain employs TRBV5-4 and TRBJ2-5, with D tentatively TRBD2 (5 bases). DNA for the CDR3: TGTGCCAGCAGCTTGTCGACTGCGGGAGAGACCCAGTACTTC. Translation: CASSLSTAGETQYF.